The rows below give T cell receptor beta chains drawn from one sample of a study of blood T cells in healthy people across ages. TCRdb re-analysed the 5' RACE reads in MiXCR, keeping a single row per CDR3 protein. Of 1,300,000 or so distinct CDR3 sequences listed, almost 60% are singletons. Sequenced input: blood. These receptor sequences come from a man aged 18-30 years in good health. Each CDR3 is given with its conserved first and last residue. Each record gives: clone size, V gene, J gene, D gene, CDR3 DNA, CDR3 protein. A D gene is named only where the DNA matches it firmly. Rows give clone size only sometimes, using once, few, many, or a class for an expanded clone.

size: .; V: TRBV6-5; J: TRBJ1-1; D: .; DNA: TGTGCCAGCAGTTACGCATGGGACGGTGAAGCTTTCTTT; CDR3: CASSYAWDGEAFF
size: once; V: TRBV4-1; J: TRBJ2-7; D: TRBD2; DNA: TGCGCCAGCAGCCAAGTAACTAGCGAGGGCAATGAGCAGTACTTC; CDR3: CASSQVTSEGNEQYF
size: .; V: TRBV4-1; J: TRBJ2-1; D: TRBD2; DNA: TGCGCCAGCAGCCAAGGCCGAGGGACTAGCGGGACTAGGCGGGAGTTCTTC; CDR3: CASSQGRGTSGTRREFF
size: .; V: TRBV18; J: TRBJ1-1; D: .; DNA: TGTGCCAGCTCACCAAGCGGGTCTGCCACTGAAGCTTTCTTT; CDR3: CASSPSGSATEAFF
size: once; V: TRBV2; J: TRBJ2-3; D: .; DNA: TGTGCCAGCAGTCCCAGGACCAGATTCACAGATACGCAGTATTTT; CDR3: CASSPRTRFTDTQYF
size: .; V: TRBV6-5; J: TRBJ1-2; D: TRBD1; DNA: TGTGCCAGCGGTTACGCCTCAAACAGGGGAGGCTACACCTTC; CDR3: CASGYASNRGGYTF
size: .; V: TRBV7-9; J: TRBJ1-1; D: .; DNA: TGTGCCAGCAGTCCCACAGGAGGGGACACTGAAGCTTTCTTT; CDR3: CASSPTGGDTEAFF
size: .; V: TRBV6-5; J: TRBJ2-5; D: .; DNA: TGTGCCAGCAGTTACGGACCGGGCGGCCAGACCCAGTACTTC; CDR3: CASSYGPGGQTQYF
size: few; V: TRBV20-1; J: TRBJ2-3; D: TRBD2; DNA: TGCAGTGCTACCGAGTCTAGCGGGGGCACAGATACGCAGTATTTT; CDR3: CSATESSGGTDTQYF
size: few; V: TRBV7-2; J: TRBJ2-1; D: .; DNA: TGTGCCAGCAGCTTAGGATACGTTCGTGGAGGCGATGAGCAGTTCTTC; CDR3: CASSLGYVRGGDEQFF
size: .; V: TRBV6-2/TRBV6-3; J: TRBJ2-3; D: .; DNA: TGTGCCAGCAGTTGGGATAATGTGGAGACAGATACGCAGTATTTT; CDR3: CASSWDNVETDTQYF
size: few; V: TRBV25-1; J: TRBJ1-1; D: .; DNA: TGTGCCAGCAGTGACCCGGGAACTGAAGCTTTCTTT; CDR3: CASSDPGTEAFF
size: few; V: TRBV6-6; J: TRBJ2-1; D: TRBD2; DNA: TGTGCCAGTAGTGATGGACTAGCGACCTACAATGAGCAGTTCTTC; CDR3: CASSDGLATYNEQFF
size: few; V: TRBV10-3; J: TRBJ2-7; D: .; DNA: TGTGCCATCAGTGAGTCTGCGGCGTACTCCTACGAGCAGTACTTC; CDR3: CAISESAAYSYEQYF
size: few; V: TRBV6-5; J: TRBJ2-7; D: .; DNA: TGTGCCAGCAGTTTTACAGAGTTTAGCTACGAGCAGTACTTC; CDR3: CASSFTEFSYEQYF
size: .; V: TRBV29-1; J: TRBJ2-7; D: TRBD2; DNA: TGCAGCGTCCGGCCCGGGACTAGCGGTCGAGGCGAGTACTTC; CDR3: CSVRPGTSGRGEYF
size: .; V: TRBV7-9; J: TRBJ1-1; D: .; DNA: TGTGCCAGCACCAATGACAAGACTGAAGCTTTCTTT; CDR3: CASTNDKTEAFF
size: few; V: TRBV6-1; J: TRBJ1-2; D: .; DNA: TGTGCCAGCAAAAGACTGACTGTCACGGACCGCAGAGAGGAAGGCTACACCTTC; CDR3: CASKRLTVTDRREEGYTF
size: .; V: TRBV2; J: TRBJ1-5; D: TRBD1; DNA: TGTGCCAGCAGTGATCCGGGACAGGGGTCATCCTGGGCGGATCAGCCCCAGCATTTT; CDR3: CASSDPGQGSSWADQPQHF
size: few; V: TRBV27; J: TRBJ1-5; D: .; DNA: TGTGCCAGCAGTTTAGGATCCCATAGACCCCAGCATTTT; CDR3: CASSLGSHRPQHF
size: .; V: TRBV4-3; J: TRBJ1-6; D: .; DNA: TGCGCCAGCAGGCCGGGGGTAATCGATAATTCACCCCTCCACTTT; CDR3: CASRPGVIDNSPLHF
size: .; V: TRBV6-6; J: TRBJ1-4; D: .; DNA: TGTGCCAGCAGTCCCCCGGGAAAACTGTTTTTT; CDR3: CASSPPGKLFF
size: few; V: TRBV10-3; J: TRBJ2-1; D: .; DNA: TGTGCCATCAGTGAGTTAAAGGGGCCGCATGAGCAGTTCTTC; CDR3: CAISELKGPHEQFF
size: .; V: TRBV4-1; J: TRBJ1-2; D: TRBD1; DNA: TGCGCCAGCAGCCAAGTAGGGGCAGGGGGCGATGGCTACACCTTC; CDR3: CASSQVGAGGDGYTF
size: .; V: TRBV27; J: TRBJ2-7; D: TRBD1; DNA: TGTGCCAGCAGTGGACAGGAGTCCAATGAGCAGTACTTC; CDR3: CASSGQESNEQYF
size: .; V: TRBV12-3/TRBV12-4; J: TRBJ2-3; D: .; DNA: TGTGCCAGCAGTCGCGACAGCCCAACAGATGTGCAGTATTTT; CDR3: CASSRDSPTDVQYF
size: .; V: TRBV6-1; J: TRBJ2-3; D: TRBD2; DNA: TGTGCCAGCAGTGAATCACTAGCGGGGGGATCAGATACGCAGTATTTT; CDR3: CASSESLAGGSDTQYF
size: few; V: TRBV12-5; J: TRBJ2-5; D: TRBD1; DNA: TGTGCTAGTGGGACCTGGACAGGCAGTGGGGAGACCCAGTACTTC; CDR3: CASGTWTGSGETQYF
size: .; V: TRBV9; J: TRBJ2-7; D: .; DNA: TGTGCCAGCAGCGTTGGACTAACCGGCGAGCAGTACTTC; CDR3: CASSVGLTGEQYF
size: .; V: TRBV11-2; J: TRBJ2-1; D: TRBD1; DNA: TGTGCCAGCAGTACCGGGACAGTATTTAGTGCTGAGCAGTTCTTC; CDR3: CASSTGTVFSAEQFF
size: .; V: TRBV5-5; J: TRBJ2-2; D: TRBD1; DNA: TGTGCCAGCAGCCATGACAGGGGCACCGGGGAGCTGTTTTTT; CDR3: CASSHDRGTGELFF
size: .; V: TRBV11-3; J: TRBJ2-3; D: .; DNA: TGTGCCAGCAGCTTGAGCTTGGGAACGGAGCTCGGGGGCACAGATACGCAGTATTTT; CDR3: CASSLSLGTELGGTDTQYF
size: .; V: TRBV5-6; J: TRBJ1-2; D: .; DNA: TGTGCCAGCAGCGCCTGGGGGGACGCCCCATATGGCTACACCTTC; CDR3: CASSAWGDAPYGYTF
size: .; V: TRBV25-1; J: TRBJ2-2; D: TRBD2; DNA: TGTGCCAGCACGGCGGGGGTCAACACCGGGGAGCTGTTTTTT; CDR3: CASTAGVNTGELFF
size: few; V: TRBV29-1; J: TRBJ2-2; D: .; DNA: TGCAGCGTCTTTTCCGGGGAGCTGTTTTTT; CDR3: CSVFSGELFF
size: .; V: TRBV7-2; J: TRBJ2-5; D: .; DNA: TGTGCCAGCAGCTCTCAGGTTAATGAGCAGTACTTC; CDR3: CASSSQVNEQYF
size: .; V: TRBV4-3; J: TRBJ2-7; D: .; DNA: TGCGCCAGCAGCCAAGATTGGAGTGGCGAGCAGTACTTC; CDR3: CASSQDWSGEQYF
size: .; V: TRBV29-1; J: TRBJ2-2; D: .; DNA: TGCAGCGGTGGGGTTACCGGGGAGCTGTTTTTT; CDR3: CSGGVTGELFF
size: few; V: TRBV5-5; J: TRBJ2-7; D: .; DNA: TGTGCCAGCAGCTGGCCGACACCTTGGCCCTACGAGCAGTACTTC; CDR3: CASSWPTPWPYEQYF
size: .; V: TRBV7-2; J: TRBJ2-7; D: .; DNA: TGTGCCAGCAGCTTCGAAGGGAACGAGCAGTACTTC; CDR3: CASSFEGNEQYF
size: .; V: TRBV11-2; J: TRBJ1-2; D: .; DNA: TGTGCCAGCAGCCCGGGACACCGAGGCTATGGCTACACCTTC; CDR3: CASSPGHRGYGYTF
size: few; V: TRBV6-6; J: TRBJ2-1; D: TRBD1; DNA: TGTGCCAGCAGCGCCCTCGGGACAGGGGCAACCGAGCAGTTCTTC; CDR3: CASSALGTGATEQFF
size: few; V: TRBV4-1; J: TRBJ2-5; D: .; DNA: TGCGCCAGCAGCCTGCCACTTACAGGGATTCAAGAGACCCAGTACTTC; CDR3: CASSLPLTGIQETQYF
size: .; V: TRBV7-8; J: TRBJ2-3; D: .; DNA: TGTGCCAGCAGCTATGGTTCGGTTTCGACAGATACGCAGTATTTT; CDR3: CASSYGSVSTDTQYF